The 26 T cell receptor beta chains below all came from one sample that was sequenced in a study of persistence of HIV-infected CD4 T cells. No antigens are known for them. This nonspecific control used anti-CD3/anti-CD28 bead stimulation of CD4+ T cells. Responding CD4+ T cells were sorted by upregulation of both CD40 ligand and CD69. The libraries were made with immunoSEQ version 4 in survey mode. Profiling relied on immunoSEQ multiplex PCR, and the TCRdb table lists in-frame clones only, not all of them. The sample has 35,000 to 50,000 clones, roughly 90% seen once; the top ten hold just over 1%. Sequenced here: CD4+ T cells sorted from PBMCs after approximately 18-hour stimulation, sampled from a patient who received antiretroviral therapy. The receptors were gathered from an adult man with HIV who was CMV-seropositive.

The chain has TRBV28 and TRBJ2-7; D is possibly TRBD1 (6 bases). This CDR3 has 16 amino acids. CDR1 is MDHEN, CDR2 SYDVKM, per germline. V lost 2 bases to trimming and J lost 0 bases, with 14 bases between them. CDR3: CASSLNRDTRSYEQYF. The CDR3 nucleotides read TGTGCCAGCAGTTTAAATCGGGACACTCGCTCCTACGAGCAGTACTTC.

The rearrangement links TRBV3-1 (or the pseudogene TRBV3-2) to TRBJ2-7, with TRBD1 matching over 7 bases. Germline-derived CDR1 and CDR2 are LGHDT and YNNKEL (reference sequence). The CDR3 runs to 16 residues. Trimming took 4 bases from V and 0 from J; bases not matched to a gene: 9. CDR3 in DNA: TGTGCCAGCAGCCCTACTCTACAGGGGACCTCCTACGAGCAGTACTTC. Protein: CASSPTLQGTSYEQYF.

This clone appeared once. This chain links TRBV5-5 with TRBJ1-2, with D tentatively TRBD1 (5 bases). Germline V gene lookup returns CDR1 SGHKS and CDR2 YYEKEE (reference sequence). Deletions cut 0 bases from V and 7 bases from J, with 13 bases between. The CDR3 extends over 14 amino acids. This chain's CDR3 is CASSLGGGTSGYTF. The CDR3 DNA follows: TGTGCCAGCAGCTTGGGAGGTGGGACCTCTGGCTACACCTTC.

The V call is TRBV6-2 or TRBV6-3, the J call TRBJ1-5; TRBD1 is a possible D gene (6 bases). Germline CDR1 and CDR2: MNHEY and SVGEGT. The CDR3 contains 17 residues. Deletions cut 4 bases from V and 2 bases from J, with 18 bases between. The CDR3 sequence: CASSSYLGGTGNQPQHF. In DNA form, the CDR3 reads TGTGCCAGCAGTTCATATCTGGGGGGCACGGGCAATCAGCCCCAGCATTTT.

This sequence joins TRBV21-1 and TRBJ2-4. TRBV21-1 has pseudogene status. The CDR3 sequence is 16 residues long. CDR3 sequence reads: CASSKDGRDPKNIQYF. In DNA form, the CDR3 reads TGTGCCAGCAGCAAAGATGGCAGGGACCCCAAAAACATTCAGTACTTC.

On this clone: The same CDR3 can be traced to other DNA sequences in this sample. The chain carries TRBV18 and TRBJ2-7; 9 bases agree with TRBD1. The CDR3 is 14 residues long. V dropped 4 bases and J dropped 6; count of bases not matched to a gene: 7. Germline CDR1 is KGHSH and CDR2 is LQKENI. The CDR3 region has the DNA TGTGCCAGCTCACTATCGGGACAGGGCCGCGAGCAGTACTTC. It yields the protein CASSLSGQGREQYF.

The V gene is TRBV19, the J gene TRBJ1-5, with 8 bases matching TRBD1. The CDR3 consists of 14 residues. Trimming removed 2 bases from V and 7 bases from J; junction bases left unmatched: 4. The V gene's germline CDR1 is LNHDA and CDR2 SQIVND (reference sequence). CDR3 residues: CASSIQGARQPQHF. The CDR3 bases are TGTGCCAGTAGTATACAGGGGGCGAGGCAGCCCCAGCATTTT.

The CDR3 sequence: CASSVEGASYNEQFF. CDR3 in DNA: TGTGCCAGCAGCGTAGAAGGGGCCTCCTACAATGAGCAGTTCTTC. The gene calls are TRBV9 and TRBJ2-1; D might be TRBD1 (5 bases). The CDR3 loop spans 15 amino acids. V was cut by 0 bases and J by 0 bases, with 7 bases left in between. Germline lookup yields CDR1 SGDLS and CDR2 YYNGEE.

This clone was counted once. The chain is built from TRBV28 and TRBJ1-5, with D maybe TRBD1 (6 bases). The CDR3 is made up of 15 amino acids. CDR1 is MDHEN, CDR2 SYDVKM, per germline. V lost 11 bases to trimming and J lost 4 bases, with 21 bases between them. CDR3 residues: CACTYRGISNQPQHF. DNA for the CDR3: TGTGCCTGCACATATAGGGGGATATCTAATCAGCCCCAGCATTTT. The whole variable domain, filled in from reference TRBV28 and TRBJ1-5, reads DVKVTQSSRYLVKRTGEKVFLECVQDMDHENMFWYRQDPGLGLRLIYFSYDVKMKEKGDIPEGYSVSREKKERFSLILESASTNQTSMYLCACTYRGISNQPQHFGDGTRLSIL.

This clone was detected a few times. The DNA of the CDR3 is TGTGCCAGCAGTACCCCGACAGGGACGGCTTCACCCCTCCACTTT. Protein product: CASSTPTGTASPLHF. V usage is TRBV28 and J usage is TRBJ1-6, with 7 bases that match TRBD1. Germline V lookup: CDR1 MDHEN, CDR2 SYDVKM. The CDR3 totals 15 residues. V was clipped by 5 bases and J by 9 bases; unmatched bases: 10.

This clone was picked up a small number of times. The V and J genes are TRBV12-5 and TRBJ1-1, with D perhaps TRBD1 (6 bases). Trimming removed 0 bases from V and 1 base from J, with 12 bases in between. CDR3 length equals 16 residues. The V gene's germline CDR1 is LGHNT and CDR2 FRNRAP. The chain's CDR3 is CASGLVLGQSNTEAFF. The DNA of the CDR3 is TGTGCTAGTGGTTTGGTCCTTGGACAGTCGAACACTGAAGCTTTCTTT.

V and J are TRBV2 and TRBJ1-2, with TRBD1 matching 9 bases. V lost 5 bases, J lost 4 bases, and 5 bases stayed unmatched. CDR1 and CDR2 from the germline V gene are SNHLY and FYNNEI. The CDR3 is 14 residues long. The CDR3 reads CASSPETGGYGYTF. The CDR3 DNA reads TGTGCCAGCAGTCCGGAGACAGGGGGCTATGGCTACACCTTC.

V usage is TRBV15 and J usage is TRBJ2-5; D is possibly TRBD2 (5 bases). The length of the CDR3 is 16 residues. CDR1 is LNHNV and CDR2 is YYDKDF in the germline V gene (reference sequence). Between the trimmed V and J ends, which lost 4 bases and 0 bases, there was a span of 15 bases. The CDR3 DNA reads TGTGCCACCAGCATGCGACCCCGCGGGTACCAAGAGACCCAGTACTTC. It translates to CATSMRPRGYQETQYF.

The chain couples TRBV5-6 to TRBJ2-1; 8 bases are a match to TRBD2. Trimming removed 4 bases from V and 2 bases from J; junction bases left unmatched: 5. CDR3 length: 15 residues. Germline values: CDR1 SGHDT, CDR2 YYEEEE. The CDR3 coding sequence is TGTGCCAGCAGCCCGCGGGGGGTCCCCTACAATGAGCAGTTCTTC. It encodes CASSPRGVPYNEQFF.

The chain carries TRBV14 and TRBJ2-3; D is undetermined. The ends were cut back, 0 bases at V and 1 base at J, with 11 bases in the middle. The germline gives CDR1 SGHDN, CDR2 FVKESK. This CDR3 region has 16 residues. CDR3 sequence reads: CASSQERGIGTDTQYF. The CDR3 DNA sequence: TGTGCCAGCAGCCAAGAAAGAGGAATAGGCACAGATACGCAGTATTTT.

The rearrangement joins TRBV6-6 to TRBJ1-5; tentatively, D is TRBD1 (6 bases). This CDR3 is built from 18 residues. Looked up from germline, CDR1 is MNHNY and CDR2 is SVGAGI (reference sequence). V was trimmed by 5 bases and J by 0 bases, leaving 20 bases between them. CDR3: CASSPGDTRTYSNQPQHF. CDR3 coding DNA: TGTGCCAGCAGTCCTGGGGACACCCGAACCTATAGCAATCAGCCCCAGCATTTT.

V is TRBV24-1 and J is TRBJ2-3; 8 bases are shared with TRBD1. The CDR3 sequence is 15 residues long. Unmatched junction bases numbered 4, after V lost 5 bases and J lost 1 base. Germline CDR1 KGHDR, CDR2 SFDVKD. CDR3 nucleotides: TGTGCCACCAGTGCCACGACAGGGGGCACAGATACGCAGTATTTT. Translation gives CATSATTGGTDTQYF.

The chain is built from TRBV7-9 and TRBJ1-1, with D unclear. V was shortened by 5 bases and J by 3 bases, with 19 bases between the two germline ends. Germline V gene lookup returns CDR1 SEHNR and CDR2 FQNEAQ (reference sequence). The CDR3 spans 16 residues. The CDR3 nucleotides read TGTGCCAGCAGCCCCCTCCAAAGCCCTGGGGACACTGAAGCTTTCTTT. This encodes CASSPLQSPGDTEAFF.

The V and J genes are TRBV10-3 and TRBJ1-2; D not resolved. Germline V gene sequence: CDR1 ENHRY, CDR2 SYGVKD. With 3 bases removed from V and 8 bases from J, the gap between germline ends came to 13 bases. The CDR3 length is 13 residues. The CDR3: CAISENVQRGYTF. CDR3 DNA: TGTGCCATCAGTGAAAACGTTCAGAGAGGCTACACCTTC.

CDR3 bases: TGTGCCACCAGTGATTATGTGGGTGGTAGCACAGATACGCAGTATTTT. Its protein product is CATSDYVGGSTDTQYF. This sequence joins TRBV24-1 and TRBJ2-3; no clear D gene. Germline assignment: CDR1 KGHDR and CDR2 SFDVKD. The length of the CDR3 is 16 residues. The germline V and J ends were trimmed by 2 bases and 0 bases, with 11 bases remaining between them.

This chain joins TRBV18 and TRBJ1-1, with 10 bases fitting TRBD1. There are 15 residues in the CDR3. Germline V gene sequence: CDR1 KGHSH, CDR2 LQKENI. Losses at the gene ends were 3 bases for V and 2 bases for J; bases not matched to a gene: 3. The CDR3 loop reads CASSPRTGGNTEAFF. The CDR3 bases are TGTGCCAGCTCACCCAGGACAGGGGGTAACACTGAAGCTTTCTTT.

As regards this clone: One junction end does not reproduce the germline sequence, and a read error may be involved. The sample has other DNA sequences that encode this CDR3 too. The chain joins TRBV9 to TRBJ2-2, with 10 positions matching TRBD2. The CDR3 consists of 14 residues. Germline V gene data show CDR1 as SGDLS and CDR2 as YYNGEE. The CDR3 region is CASGGAGSTGELFF. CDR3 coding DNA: TGCGCCAGCGGGGGGGCCGGGAGCACCGGGGAGCTGTTTTTT.

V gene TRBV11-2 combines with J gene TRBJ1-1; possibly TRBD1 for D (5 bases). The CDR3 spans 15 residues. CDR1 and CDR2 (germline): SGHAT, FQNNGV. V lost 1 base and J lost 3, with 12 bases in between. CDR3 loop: CASSLAAGTYTEAFF. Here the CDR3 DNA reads TGTGCCAGCAGCTTAGCGGCAGGGACCTACACTGAAGCTTTCTTT.

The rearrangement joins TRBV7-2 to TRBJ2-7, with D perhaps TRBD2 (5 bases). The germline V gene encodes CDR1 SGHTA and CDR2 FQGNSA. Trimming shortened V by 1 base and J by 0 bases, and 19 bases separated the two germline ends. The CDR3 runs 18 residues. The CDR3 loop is CASSLGPGGSTDSYEQYF. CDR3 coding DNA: TGTGCCAGCAGCTTAGGACCCGGCGGGTCTACGGACTCCTACGAGCAGTACTTC.

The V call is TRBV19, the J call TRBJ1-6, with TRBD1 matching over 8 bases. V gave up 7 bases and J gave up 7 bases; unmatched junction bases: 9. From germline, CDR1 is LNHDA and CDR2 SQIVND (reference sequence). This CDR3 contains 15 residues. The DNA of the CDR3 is TGTGCCAGTAAGTCAAGGGGACAGGCGAATTCACCCCTCCACTTT. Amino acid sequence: CASKSRGQANSPLHF.

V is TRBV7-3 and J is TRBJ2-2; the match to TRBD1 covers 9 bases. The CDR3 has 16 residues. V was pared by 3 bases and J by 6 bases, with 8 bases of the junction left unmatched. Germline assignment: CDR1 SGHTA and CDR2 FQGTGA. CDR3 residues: CASSFWTGAGAGELFF. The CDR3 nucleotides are TGTGCCAGCAGCTTTTGGACAGGGGCAGGGGCCGGGGAGCTGTTTTTT.